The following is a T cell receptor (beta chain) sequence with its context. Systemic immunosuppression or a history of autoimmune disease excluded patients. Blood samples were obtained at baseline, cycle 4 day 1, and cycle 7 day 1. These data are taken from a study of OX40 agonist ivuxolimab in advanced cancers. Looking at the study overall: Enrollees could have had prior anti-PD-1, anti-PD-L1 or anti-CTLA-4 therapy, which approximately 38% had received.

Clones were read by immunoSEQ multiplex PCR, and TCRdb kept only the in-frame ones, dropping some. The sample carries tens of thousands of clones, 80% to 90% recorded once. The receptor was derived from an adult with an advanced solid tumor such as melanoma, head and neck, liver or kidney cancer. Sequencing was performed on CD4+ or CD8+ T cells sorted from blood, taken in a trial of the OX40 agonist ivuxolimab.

The CDR3 loop reads CATFTTVNYGYTF. In DNA form, the CDR3 reads TGTGCCACCTTCACGACCGTAAACTATGGCTACACCTTC. V and J are TRBV10-3 and TRBJ1-2; D is uncertain. The CDR3 has 13 residues. Germline V lookup: CDR1 ENHRY, CDR2 SYGVKD. V shed 10 bases and J shed 2 bases, with 14 bases lying between them.